This T cell receptor beta chain originates from a study of breast tumors, draining lymph nodes, adjacent tissues. Breast cancer patients provided tissue from their axillary draining lymph nodes. TCRdb passed the multiplex PCR reads through MiXCR, listing each CDR3 protein once. The sample comprises about 230,000 distinct CDR3 sequences, approximately 29% of which are singletons, and about 1.4% rests with the top ten. There are 14 residues in the CDR3. Germline values: CDR1 SGHRS, CDR2 YFSETQ. Trimming removed 3 bases from V and 2 bases from J, with 9 bases in between. Sequencing was done on a sample of axillary lymph node tissue. The receptor's source is a female donor with breast cancer. Some clones in this sample may be carry-over from other donors' samples. The chain combines TRBV5-1 with TRBJ1-3, with D possibly TRBD1 on 6 matching bases. CDR3 protein: CASSWGAAGNTIYF. The CDR3 bases are TGCGCCAGCAGCTGGGGGGCGGCTGGAAACACCATATATTTT.